Below are 24 T cell receptor beta chains sequenced from a single sample in a study of shared clonotypes between healthy human individuals. Repertoires were generated with immunoSEQ multiplex PCR, while TCRdb's copy carries only in-frame clones and drops some. The sample consists of around 1,900,000 clones, roughly 95% of them appearing once. Naive CD8 cells lacked CD45RO and underwent positive selection for CCR7, leaving out terminally differentiated effector memory CD45RA+ cells. Material: naive CD8+ T cells from PBMCs. Every receptor here comes from a man aged 18-30 years in good health. Some clones in this sample may be carry-over from other donors' samples.

This clone has just one count. CDR3 amino acids: CASSSPFKTGDTEAFF. CDR3 nucleotides: TGTGCCAGCAGTTCCCCATTCAAGACAGGAGACACTGAAGCTTTCTTT. The rearrangement joins TRBV6-5 to TRBJ1-1; a possible D gene is TRBD1 (6 bases). Trimming removed 4 bases at V and 3 bases at J, with 18 bases between. This CDR3 has 16 residues. Per germline, CDR1 MNHEY and CDR2 SVGAGI.

The CDR3 DNA sequence: TGTGCCAGCAGTGAGGCTAGCGACACCTACGAGCAGTACTTC. Residues: CASSEASDTYEQYF. The V and J genes are TRBV4-2 and TRBJ2-7; weak D call: TRBD2 (6 bases). This CDR3 region has 14 residues. CDR1 and CDR2 from the germline V gene are LGHNA and YNFKEQ. V lost 6 bases and J 2 bases, leaving 14 bases between the germline ends.

A note on this clone: Within the sample, other DNA sequences also encode this same CDR3. The CDR3 nucleotides are TGTGCCAGCAGTTTTGGGCAGAACACTGAAGCTTTCTTT. This gives the protein CASSFGQNTEAFF. V gene TRBV28 combines with J gene TRBJ1-1; D ambiguous. Germline V lookup: CDR1 MDHEN, CDR2 SYDVKM. The CDR3 loop spans 13 amino acids. V lost 3 bases to trimming and J lost 1 base, with 6 bases between them.

In regard to this clone: Other DNA sequences in this specimen translate into the identical CDR3. The chain carries TRBV9 and TRBJ2-1, with 10 nucleotides matching TRBD2. V was clipped by 3 bases and J by 2 bases; unmatched bases: 2. From germline, CDR1 is SGDLS and CDR2 YYNGEE. This CDR3 region has 15 residues. CDR3 sequence reads: CASSASGSAYNEQFF. The CDR3 region has the DNA TGTGCCAGCAGCGCTAGCGGGAGTGCCTACAATGAGCAGTTCTTC.

This rearrangement joins TRBV7-9 to TRBJ2-1; TRBD2 aligns across 11 bases. V was clipped by 5 bases and J by 6 bases; unmatched bases: 6. CDR3 length: 15 amino acids. Germline V gene lookup returns CDR1 SEHNR and CDR2 FQNEAQ (reference sequence). The chain's CDR3 is CASSMGLAEGNEQFF. The CDR3 coding sequence is TGTGCCAGCAGCATGGGACTAGCGGAAGGCAATGAGCAGTTCTTC.

Concerning this clone: The same CDR3 arises from other DNA sequences in this sample as well. This chain links TRBV5-6 with TRBJ2-7, with D uncertain. This CDR3 is 13 amino acids long. Germline-derived CDR1 and CDR2 are SGHDT and YYEEEE. V was cut by 0 bases and J by 1 base, with 5 bases left in between. CDR3 DNA sequence: TGTGCCAGCAGCTTGGTTAGTTCCTACGAGCAGTACTTC. As protein: CASSLVSSYEQYF.

The gene calls are TRBV7-8 and TRBJ2-1, with 11 bases that match TRBD2. V shed 1 base, J shed 0 bases, and the junction held 5 bases outside the gene matches. The germline CDR1 and CDR2 sequences are SGHVS and FQNEAQ. The CDR3 is 18 residues long. The CDR3 nucleotides read TGTGCCAGCAGCTTAGGACTAGCGGGATCCAGCTCCTACAATGAGCAGTTCTTC. The encoded protein is CASSLGLAGSSSYNEQFF. The full variable domain, rest sourced from reference TRBV7-8 and TRBJ2-1, is GAGVSQSPRYKVAKRGQDVALRCDPISGHVSLFWYQQALGQGPEFLTYFQNEAQLDKSGLPSDRFFAERPEGSVSTLKIQRTQQEDSAVYLCASSLGLAGSSSYNEQFFGPGTRLTVL.

This clone was detected once. The rearrangement links TRBV7-6 to TRBJ2-6, with D possibly matching TRBD2 (5 bases). V was cut by 2 bases and J by 4 bases, with 15 bases left in between. Germline CDR1 and CDR2: SGHVS and FNYEAQ. The CDR3 consists of 17 residues. The CDR3 is CASSLFPGLKGANVLTF. DNA for the CDR3: TGTGCCAGCAGCTTATTTCCGGGGTTGAAAGGGGCCAACGTCCTGACTTTC.

The V gene is TRBV27, the J gene TRBJ2-7; 9 nucleotides align to TRBD1. This CDR3 is built from 14 residues. Germline CDR1 MNHEY, CDR2 SMNVEV (reference sequence). J lost 7 bases, V lost 4 bases, and 8 bases had no gene match. The CDR3 sequence is CASSYRDRVREQYF. In DNA form, the CDR3 reads TGTGCCAGCAGTTACCGGGACAGGGTTCGGGAGCAGTACTTC.

This clone has only one observation. The chain employs TRBV19 and TRBJ2-7; 7 bases line up with TRBD2. J gave up 2 bases and V 7 bases, and 11 bases lay outside the gene matches. The CDR3 spans 15 residues. In germline, CDR1 is LNHDA, CDR2 SQIVND (reference sequence). The CDR3 region is CASKDLSGETYEQYF. In DNA form, the CDR3 reads TGTGCCAGTAAGGACTTGAGCGGGGAAACCTACGAGCAGTACTTC.

This chain uses TRBV11-2 with TRBJ1-1; the match to TRBD1 covers 7 bases. The germline gives CDR1 SGHAT, CDR2 FQNNGV. The CDR3 sequence is 16 residues long. V was pared by 5 bases and J by 1 base, with 10 bases of the junction left unmatched. The DNA for the CDR3 is TGTGCCAGCAGCGTAAGACAGGGAGAACCGAACACTGAAGCTTTCTTT. It yields the protein CASSVRQGEPNTEAFF.

In this sample, this clone turned up once. The chain employs TRBV11-2 and TRBJ1-1; D is unclear. The V and J ends lost 7 bases and 5 bases respectively, with 11 bases between them. This CDR3 is built from 12 residues. The germline CDR1 and CDR2 sequences are SGHAT and FQNNGV. The CDR3 nucleotides read TGTGCCAGCACCAGAATAAGGACTGAAGCTTTCTTT. The encoded protein is CASTRIRTEAFF.

Comments on this clone: Other nucleotide sequences from this sample produce the same CDR3. The V and J genes are TRBV4-2 and TRBJ1-1, with 9 bases aligning to TRBD1. Per the germline V gene, CDR1 is LGHNA and CDR2 is YNFKEQ. The CDR3 loop spans 15 amino acids. V lost 1 base and J lost 1; bases outside the gene matches: 1. CDR3 bases: TGTGCCAGCAGCCAAGTGGGACAGGGGAACACTGAAGCTTTCTTT. It is translated as CASSQVGQGNTEAFF.

Only one count was recorded for this clone. The J gene is TRBJ2-5, the V gene TRBV6-5; D unclear. CDR3 length: 16 residues. V lost 0 bases and J lost 2, with 13 bases in between. In germline, CDR1 is MNHEY, CDR2 SVGAGI. The DNA of the CDR3 is TGTGCCAGCAGTTACTCGATAGGAAGCATTCAAGAGACCCAGTACTTC. Amino acids: CASSYSIGSIQETQYF.

The chain joins TRBV6-5 to TRBJ2-1, with D perhaps TRBD2 (6 bases). Looked up from germline, CDR1 is MNHEY and CDR2 is SVGAGI. V gave up 4 bases and J gave up 6 bases, with 13 bases separating them. This CDR3 comprises 14 residues. The CDR3 nucleotides are TGTGCCAGCAGTTCGGGACTCTATAGCAATGAGCAGTTCTTC. Translated: CASSSGLYSNEQFF.

The V gene is TRBV4-1, the J gene TRBJ1-2; D gene ambiguous. This CDR3 comprises 16 residues. Germline CDR1 MGHRA, CDR2 YSYEKL. V was clipped by 3 bases and J by 0 bases, with 14 bases between them. DNA of the CDR3: TGCGCCAGCAGCCAGGATGTGGGCCCCACTAACTATGGCTACACCTTC. Translation: CASSQDVGPTNYGYTF.

This clone was found once. V gene TRBV28 combines with J gene TRBJ1-1; D ambiguous. Trimming removed 3 bases from V and 1 base from J, with 21 bases in between. The CDR3 is 18 amino acids. Germline V gene sequence: CDR1 MDHEN, CDR2 SYDVKM. CDR3 amino acids: CASSLFRLGRAANTEAFF. CDR3 in DNA: TGTGCCAGCAGTTTGTTCCGCTTGGGCCGGGCAGCGAACACTGAAGCTTTCTTT.

The rearrangement links TRBV27 to TRBJ2-1; D possibly matches TRBD1 or TRBD2 (5 bases each). This CDR3 contains 17 residues. The V gene's germline CDR1 is MNHEY and CDR2 SMNVEV (reference sequence). The V end was cut by 2 bases, the J end by 0 bases, with 14 bases between. The CDR3 here is CASSLTWGTVSYNEQFF. CDR3 DNA: TGTGCCAGCAGTTTAACGTGGGGGACGGTCTCCTACAATGAGCAGTTCTTC.

The genes are TRBV6-6 and TRBJ2-3; the D is unclear. This CDR3 contains 15 residues. In germline, CDR1 is MNHNY, CDR2 SVGAGI (reference sequence). V lost 0 bases, J lost 0 bases, and 7 bases lay in between. CDR3 protein: CASSYSRQSTDTQYF. The DNA for the CDR3 is TGTGCCAGCAGTTACTCGAGGCAGAGCACAGATACGCAGTATTTT.

In its sample, this clone was seen once. Additional DNA sequences in this sample encode the identical CDR3. The DNA for the CDR3 is TGTGCCAGCAGCGTAGCTCACTATGGCTACACCTTC. Translation: CASSVAHYGYTF. The chain is built from TRBV9 and TRBJ1-2; no definite D call. From germline, CDR1 is SGDLS and CDR2 YYNGEE. There are 12 residues in the CDR3. Trimming stripped 0 bases from V and 3 bases from J, with 3 bases between. Full variable domain (remainder filled in from reference TRBV9 and TRBJ1-2): DSGVTQTPKHLITATGQRVTLRCSPRSGDLSVYWYQQSLDQGLQFLIQYYNGEERAKGNILERFSAQQFPDLHSELNLSSLELGDSALYFCASSVAHYGYTFGSGTRLTVV.

The chain recombines TRBV15 with TRBJ1-3; D remains unclear. CDR3 length: 14 residues. V was trimmed by 1 base and J by 4 bases, leaving 8 bases between them. CDR1 is LNHNV, CDR2 YYDKDF, per germline (reference sequence). The DNA for the CDR3 is TGTGCCACCAGCAGAGGTCGGAGGGGAAACACCATATATTTT. Encoded protein: CATSRGRRGNTIYF.

The J gene is TRBJ2-6, the V gene TRBV19; the D is unclear. V dropped 2 bases and J dropped 0 bases, with 5 bases sitting between them. The length of the CDR3 is 15 residues. CDR1 and CDR2 from the germline V gene are LNHDA and SQIVND (reference sequence). The DNA for the CDR3 is TGTGCCAGTAGTATATCGGACTCTGGGGCCAACGTCCTGACTTTC. This codes for CASSISDSGANVLTF.

This chain joins TRBV9 and TRBJ2-7; D perhaps matches TRBD2 (5 bases). CDR3 length: 15 amino acids. Germline CDR1 reads SGDLS; CDR2 reads YYNGEE. The V and J ends lost 0 bases and 4 bases respectively, with 14 bases between them. This CDR3 is CASSVANSWTYEQYF. Written as DNA, the CDR3 is TGTGCCAGCAGCGTAGCTAATAGTTGGACTTACGAGCAGTACTTC.

This chain links TRBV15 with TRBJ2-3; possible D gene TRBD2, 6 bases. V dropped 3 bases and J dropped 2 bases, with 15 bases sitting between them. The CDR3 is 16 residues long. Looked up from germline, CDR1 is LNHNV and CDR2 is YYDKDF (reference sequence). The CDR3 sequence: CATSSTPSAFTDTQYF. The CDR3 coding sequence is TGTGCCACCAGCAGCACCCCTAGCGCCTTCACAGATACGCAGTATTTT. The full variable domain, in which reference TRBV15 and TRBJ2-3 provide the parts outside the CDR3, is DAMVIQNPRYQVTQFGKPVTLSCSQTLNHNVMYWYQQKSSQAPKLLFHYYDKDFNNEADTPDNFQSRRPNTSFCFLDIRSPGLGDTAMYLCATSSTPSAFTDTQYFGPGTRLTVL.